This T cell receptor beta chain was profiled in a study of T cell responses to AZD1222 COVID-19 vaccine. The study's findings and limits: Per reports, nearly half of all spike-specific TCRs target regions that are unmutated in variants. Dominant CD4 TCR responses targeted spike regions 160-218 and 743-854. Most donors were white British, females outnumbered males, and clonal diversity was possibly underestimated. Repertoire collection took place solely once the T cell response had peaked.

Generated by immunoSEQ multiplex PCR, the TCRdb table keeps only in-frame clones and is missing some. The data contain 85,000 to 120,000 clones, around 90% of them singletons. With respect to this clone: Its antigen is undetermined.

V lost 6 bases, J lost 4 bases, and 16 bases lay in between. In germline, CDR1 is SGHVS, CDR2 FNYEAQ. The CDR3 spans 15 residues. This sequence was found in an adult who received the AZD1222 COVID-19 vaccine. The V call is TRBV7-6, the J call TRBJ1-3; tentative D call: TRBD1 (5 bases). This sample comprised peripheral blood, obtained 28 days after the second AZD1222 dose. CDR3 in DNA: TGTGCCAGCAGTCCCCGGACCCCAGGGGGAAACACCATATATTTT. It is translated as CASSPRTPGGNTIYF.